Presented here are 27 T cell receptor beta chains from one specimen sequenced in a study of cytomegalovirus exposure and HLA in healthy donors. With 60 Vbeta and 13 Jbeta primers, the PCR was carried out. Clones were sequenced by immunoSEQ multiplex PCR, and TCRdb holds only the in-frame ones, with some missing. Of 120,000 to 150,000 clones listed, 75% to 90% are singletons. The sample taken for sequencing was PBMCs. These receptors came from a female donor in good health and CMV-seronegative.

The chain carries TRBV27 and TRBJ2-1; D is unclear. The ends were cut back, 2 bases at V and 8 bases at J, with 10 bases in the middle. The CDR3 length is 13 residues. The germline V gene encodes CDR1 MNHEY and CDR2 SMNVEV (reference sequence). The CDR3 nucleotides read TGTGCCAGCAGTTTACTGTTGGGCTATGAGCAGTTCTTC. The encoded protein is CASSLLLGYEQFF.

This clone was counted once. The V call is TRBV27, the J call TRBJ1-5, with 8 bases fitting TRBD1. Germline V gives CDR1 MNHEY, CDR2 SMNVEV (reference sequence). Unmatched junction bases numbered 8, after V lost 4 bases and J lost 3 bases. The CDR3 sequence is 16 residues long. CDR3 protein: CASSSFDRGANQPQHF. CDR3 sequence (DNA): TGTGCCAGCAGTTCCTTCGACAGGGGTGCCAATCAGCCCCAGCATTTT.

The chain is built from TRBV5-6 and TRBJ1-5; D gene unclear. The CDR3 spans 15 residues. Germline lookup yields CDR1 SGHDT and CDR2 YYEEEE. V lost 1 base, J lost 4 bases, and 12 bases lay in between. As DNA, the CDR3 is TGTGCCAGCAGCTTGTGGGCAGCCACAAATCAGCCCCAGCATTTT. Protein sequence: CASSLWAATNQPQHF.

J is TRBJ2-2 and V is TRBV30, with 8 bases lining up with TRBD2. This CDR3 spans 16 amino acids. Losses at the gene ends were 4 bases for V and 4 bases for J; bases not matched to a gene: 11. Per germline, CDR1 GTSNPN and CDR2 SVGIG (reference sequence). The CDR3 sequence: CAWTLFGGAGTGELFF. The DNA of the CDR3 is TGTGCCTGGACCCTCTTCGGGGGGGCCGGCACCGGGGAGCTGTTTTTT.

This clone is a singleton in its sample. V and J are TRBV30 and TRBJ2-7, with 10 bases lining up with TRBD1. The V gene's germline CDR1 is GTSNPN and CDR2 SVGIG (reference sequence). After removal of 0 bases from V and 7 bases from J, the junction contained 9 bases not matched to a gene. This CDR3 spans 15 amino acids. In DNA, the CDR3 is TGTGCCTGGAGTGTAATTGGGACAGGGGTTTGGGAGCAGTACTTC. As protein: CAWSVIGTGVWEQYF.

The V call is TRBV30, the J call TRBJ1-2; D call uncertain. The CDR3 loop spans 11 amino acids. V gave up 7 bases and J gave up 4 bases, with 10 bases separating them. Looked up from germline, CDR1 is GTSNPN and CDR2 is SVGIG (reference sequence). CDR3 sequence reads: CASDRGYGYTF. CDR3 nucleotide sequence: TGTGCCTCGGACCGGGGCTATGGCTACACCTTC.

This clone has a single count. This chain connects TRBV5-1 to TRBJ2-7; weak D call: TRBD1 (6 bases). Germline V CDR1 and CDR2: SGHRS, YFSETQ. V lost 2 bases and J lost 2, with 8 bases in between. The CDR3 spans 13 residues. The CDR3 DNA is TGCGCCAGCAGCTTCGACAGGACCTACGAGCAGTACTTC. Protein sequence: CASSFDRTYEQYF.

The chain joins TRBV5-1 to TRBJ2-7, with a tentative D call TRBD2 (6 bases). This CDR3 is 13 amino acids long. Germline CDR1 and CDR2: SGHRS and YFSETQ. Trimming stripped 4 bases from V and 0 bases from J, with 8 bases between. CDR3 sequence (DNA): TGCGCCAGCAGCGACGGGAGCTCCTACGAGCAGTACTTC. Amino acids: CASSDGSSYEQYF. Using reference TRBV5-1 and TRBJ2-7 for the parts outside the CDR3, the full variable domain is KAGVTQTPRYLIKTRGQQVTLSCSPISGHRSVSWYQQTPGQGLQFLFEYFSETQRNKGNFPGRFSGRQFSNSRSEMNVSTLELGDSALYLCASSDGSSYEQYFGPGTRLTVT.

This clone has more than one count but fewer than ten. The V call is TRBV2, the J call TRBJ1-5, with D tentatively TRBD1 (5 bases). CDR1 and CDR2 (germline): SNHLY, FYNNEI. V was trimmed by 3 bases and J by 4 bases, leaving 10 bases between them. The CDR3 is 14 residues long. CDR3 region: CASSDQTVNQPQHF. In nucleotides, the CDR3 is TGTGCCAGCAGTGACCAGACAGTTAATCAGCCCCAGCATTTT.

The chain uses TRBV11-2 and TRBJ2-2; no clear D gene. The CDR3 has 14 residues. The V gene's germline CDR1 is SGHAT and CDR2 FQNNGV. Deletions cut 1 base from V and 1 base from J, with 4 bases between. CDR3 DNA: TGTGCCAGCAGCTTAGGAGGGAACACCGGGGAGCTGTTTTTT. Translated, it gives CASSLGGNTGELFF.

This clone was seen a single time. The chain couples TRBV4-1 to TRBJ1-3; 7 positions match TRBD1. Germline V CDR1 and CDR2: MGHRA, YSYEKL. The length of the CDR3 is 15 residues. Trimming took 0 bases from V and 4 from J; bases not matched to a gene: 3. CDR3 DNA: TGCGCCAGCAGCCAAGAATCGACAGGGGGAAACACCATATATTTT. Its translation is CASSQESTGGNTIYF.

This chain links TRBV18 with TRBJ2-5; the D gene is possibly TRBD1 (6 bases). The V end was cut by 4 bases, the J end by 5 bases, with 11 bases between. This CDR3 has 13 residues. In germline, CDR1 is KGHSH, CDR2 LQKENI. CDR3 residues: CASSRDRSETQYF. The CDR3 DNA reads TGTGCCAGCTCACGTGACAGGTCGGAGACCCAGTACTTC.

The chain joins TRBV10-1 to TRBJ1-4; 9 positions match TRBD1. In germline, CDR1 is WNHNN, CDR2 SYGVQD (reference sequence). The V gene end was trimmed by 1 base and the J gene end by 2 bases; junction bases not matched to a gene: 8. CDR3 length equals 18 residues. The CDR3 bases are TGCGCCAGCAGTGAGTTGACAGGCGGACAGGGGACTAATGAAAAACTGTTTTTT. Amino acid sequence: CASSELTGGQGTNEKLFF.

The chain uses TRBV29-1 and TRBJ2-7, with D perhaps matching TRBD1 (5 bases). The CDR3 length is 14 residues. The V and J ends lost 7 bases and 1 base respectively, with 17 bases between them. Germline values: CDR1 SQVTM, CDR2 ANQGSEA. CDR3 protein: CSAKWGSTSYEQYF. The CDR3 DNA is TGCAGCGCTAAATGGGGCAGTACTTCCTACGAGCAGTACTTC.

CDR3 amino acids: CASSLDMGNQPQHF. In DNA form, the CDR3 reads TGTGCCAGCAGCTTAGACATGGGCAATCAGCCCCAGCATTTT. The chain carries TRBV7-9 and TRBJ1-5; D call uncertain. Germline V gene sequence: CDR1 SEHNR, CDR2 FQNEAQ (reference sequence). The germline V and J ends were trimmed by 1 base and 2 bases, with 6 bases remaining between them. The CDR3 sequence is 14 residues long. Full variable domain (rest looked up from reference TRBV7-9 and TRBJ1-5): DTGVSQNPRHKITKRGQNVTFRCDPISEHNRLYWYRQTLGQGPEFLTYFQNEAQLEKSRLLSDRFSAERPKGSFSTLEIQRTEQGDSAMYLCASSLDMGNQPQHFGDGTRLSIL.

V usage is TRBV9 and J usage is TRBJ1-1, with 10 bases fitting TRBD1. Germline loops: CDR1 SGDLS, CDR2 YYNGEE. This CDR3 spans 22 amino acids. V shed 0 bases, J shed 5 bases, and the junction held 25 bases outside the gene matches. The CDR3 DNA sequence: TGTGCCAGCAGCGTAGACGCCTCCGGGACAGGGGCGAAGTACCGGCGAAGTACTGAAGCTTTCTTT. This sequence encodes CASSVDASGTGAKYRRSTEAFF.

The chain uses TRBV2 and TRBJ2-2; D is perhaps TRBD1 (5 bases). The germline V gene has CDR1 SNHLY and CDR2 FYNNEI. The CDR3 loop spans 14 amino acids. V was shortened by 6 bases and J by 1 base, with 9 bases between the two germline ends. The CDR3 DNA sequence: TGTGCCAGCAGGAGAAGGGGGAACACCGGGGAGCTGTTTTTT. Protein sequence: CASRRRGNTGELFF.

Points on this clone: This likely comes from a read error, as the CDR3 has no conserved phenylalanine or tryptophan at its end. The chain employs TRBV30 and TRBJ1-4; D may be TRBD1 (5 bases). V shed 0 bases and J shed 8 bases, with 13 bases lying between them. Germline CDR1 and CDR2: GTSNPN and SVGIG (reference sequence). This CDR3 comprises 14 residues. The CDR3, as DNA: TGTGCCTGGAGTGTGACAGTGGGTGGCGAAAAACTGTTTGTT. Protein: CAWSVTVGGEKLFV.

The CDR3 region is CASSPGPLAGAHNEQFF. The DNA for the CDR3 is TGTGCCAGCAGCCCCGGGCCACTAGCGGGAGCACACAATGAGCAGTTCTTC. The genes are TRBV4-2 and TRBJ2-1, with TRBD2 matching over 11 bases. The CDR3 totals 17 residues. The germline CDR1 and CDR2 sequences are LGHNA and YNFKEQ. V gave up 4 bases and J gave up 5 bases; unmatched junction bases: 10.

This chain links TRBV2 with TRBJ2-5; 9 bases are shared with TRBD2. The J segment lost 1 base and the V segment lost 3 bases, leaving 9 bases of the junction unmatched. Germline CDR1 reads SNHLY; CDR2 reads FYNNEI. There are 17 residues in the CDR3. The CDR3 loop reads CASSEDLAGRLQETQYF. The CDR3 DNA is TGTGCCAGCAGTGAGGACCTAGCGGGAAGACTCCAAGAGACCCAGTACTTC.

This chain uses TRBV11-2 with TRBJ2-1; 7 nucleotides align to TRBD2. The CDR3 is 18 amino acids. Germline V gene lookup returns CDR1 SGHAT and CDR2 FQNNGV. With V trimmed by 0 bases and J by 3 bases, 11 bases remained unmatched. Written as DNA, the CDR3 is TGTGCCAGCAGCTTAGATATGAGGAGGGAGGGATACTACAATGAGCAGTTCTTC. Protein: CASSLDMRREGYYNEQFF.

This clone was detected a few times. The conserved final phenylalanine or tryptophan is absent from the CDR3, which likely points to a read error. The limits of the CDR3 on the DNA are not certain, so only TCRdb's listed CDR3 is given. V is TRBV10-3 and J is TRBJ2-3; TRBD2 reflects the table's D call only, with no check against the DNA. The germline gives CDR1 ENHRY, CDR2 SYGVKD. The CDR3 spans 13 residues, counting both ends. The CDR3 spells CAISESTSGSFVA.

CDR3 loop: CASSELAGGPGETQYF. CDR3 nucleotides: TGTGCCAGCAGTGAACTAGCGGGAGGGCCCGGAGAGACCCAGTACTTC. The genes are TRBV2 and TRBJ2-5; 12 nucleotides line up with TRBD2. This CDR3 comprises 16 residues. CDR1 SNHLY and CDR2 FYNNEI come from the germline V gene. The V segment lost 2 bases and the J segment 4 bases; nucleotides outside the gene matches: 5.

The rearrangement links TRBV5-4 to TRBJ2-5; 7 bases line up with TRBD1. Germline lookup yields CDR1 SGHNT and CDR2 YYREEE (reference sequence). After removal of 4 bases from V and 2 bases from J, the junction contained 2 bases not matched to a gene. The CDR3 sequence is 13 residues long. CDR3 sequence: CASSPTGQETQYF. In nucleotides, the CDR3 is TGTGCCAGCAGCCCGACAGGGCAAGAGACCCAGTACTTC.

The genes are TRBV5-1 and TRBJ1-1; 7 nucleotides match TRBD1. CDR3 length equals 15 residues. Germline CDR1 is SGHRS and CDR2 is YFSETQ. The J segment lost 2 bases and the V segment lost 4 bases, leaving 8 bases of the junction unmatched. CDR3 nucleotides: TGCGCCAGCAGCCTGATTGACAGGGCCAACACTGAAGCTTTCTTT. Protein sequence: CASSLIDRANTEAFF.

This clone has only a few counts. The rearrangement joins TRBV28 to TRBJ2-3, with D possibly being TRBD1 (6 bases). V was trimmed by 6 bases and J by 8 bases, leaving 9 bases between them. This CDR3 is 11 amino acids long. Germline CDR1 is MDHEN and CDR2 is SYDVKM. In DNA, the CDR3 is TGTGCCAGCAGCCCCAGGGGTACGCAGTATTTT. Amino acids: CASSPRGTQYF.

The V call is TRBV28, the J call TRBJ1-3, with 7 bases aligning to TRBD1. This CDR3 comprises 14 residues. V gave up 6 bases and J gave up 3 bases; unmatched junction bases: 5. The germline V gene has CDR1 MDHEN and CDR2 SYDVKM. In DNA form, the CDR3 reads TGTGCCAGCAGGACCGGACAGGTTGGAAACACCATATATTTT. Encoded protein: CASRTGQVGNTIYF.